This T cell receptor beta chain was captured by sequencing in a study listed by TCRdb under 2016. About the study as a whole: The origins of HIV persistence were investigated in individuals who naturally controlled HIV infection.

The CDR3, cysteine through phenylalanine, is 12 amino acids long. The read is trimmed to its CDR3 DNA, 36 bases read in frame from base 1. Per the germline V gene (reference sequence), LNHNV is the CDR1 and YYDKDF is the CDR2. Regarding this clonotype: Its target antigen remains unknown. Its ends do not fully match the called genes, so a read error is possible.

The library was generated by 5' RACE. The sequencer was an Illumina HiSeq 2000. TCRdb's own reprocessing of the public reads used fastp at Q25 and MiXCR and kept productive beta chains. Rows merge per CDR3 protein into single entries with the most common DNA and genes. The sample profile shows 1,500 to 2,000 distinct CDR3 sequences; around 8% of them were found once. Of the sample, more than 10% falls within the top ten clones. This TCR was recovered from a female donor with HIV. The sequence links TRBV15 to TRBJ1-1, with no D gene named confidently. What was sequenced was central memory T cells from blood PBMCs. What the cell subset or site label conveys for this sample: central memory CD4+ T cells. CDR3 protein: CATNRLNTEAFF. The DNA reads TGTGCCACCAACAGACTGAACACTGAAGCTTTCTTT. Outside the CDR3, residues come from the reference TRBV15 and TRBJ1-1 proteins, so the full variable domain is: DAMVIQNPRYQVTQFGKPVTLSCSQTLNHNVMYWYQQKSSQAPKLLFHYYDKDFNNEADTPDNFQSRRPNTSFCFLDIRSPGLGDTAMYLCATNRLNTEAFFGQGTRLTVV.